This is a list of T cell receptor beta chains from one sample in a study of blood T cell repertoires in COVID-19. The assay was immunoSEQ multiplex PCR, and TCRdb's table has in-frame clones only and misses some. The sample lists 190,000 or so clones, about 85% seen once, with about 17% in the top ten. What was sequenced was PBMCs or T cells enriched from blood (not recorded which). The receptors were sampled from a man aged 35 to 55 who had recovered from COVID-19. CDR3s include the opening cysteine and the closing phenylalanine or tryptophan. D genes are given only for firm matches. Only some rows state a clone size, as once, few, many or a class for expanded clones.

size	V	D	J	DNA	CDR3
NA	TRBV2	NA	TRBJ1-5	TGTGCCAGCAGCAACAGTGGAAGCAATCAGCCCCAGCATTTT	CASSNSGSNQPQHF
NA	TRBV5-1	TRBD2	TRBJ2-3	TGCGCCAGCAGCTTGGAGCCTAGCGGGAGAGGTACAGATACGCAGTATTTT	CASSLEPSGRGTDTQYF
NA	TRBV7-3	NA	TRBJ2-2	TGTGCCAGCAGCTTAGAACAGAACACCGGGGAGCTGTTTTTT	CASSLEQNTGELFF
NA	TRBV2	NA	TRBJ2-7	TGTGCCAGCAGTGAAGTGGAGGAAACGTACTTC	CASSEVEETYF
NA	TRBV13	NA	TRBJ1-6	TGTGCCAGCAGCTTAACAGGCCCCCTCCACTTT	CASSLTGPLHF
NA	TRBV12-5	NA	TRBJ2-2	TGTGCTAGTGGCCTGACAGGCACCGGGGAGCTGTTTTTT	CASGLTGTGELFF
once	TRBV10-3	TRBD1	TRBJ1-2	TGTGCCACATGGACAGGGCTGTATGGCTACACCTTC	CATWTGLYGYTF
NA	TRBV10-3	NA	TRBJ2-1	TGTGCCATCAGTGTAAATCAGGGGCGCAATGAGCAGTTCTTC	CAISVNQGRNEQFF
NA	TRBV4-1	NA	TRBJ2-2	TGCGCCAGCAGCCAATATCAGGGGAACACCGGGGAGCTGTTTTTT	CASSQYQGNTGELFF
NA	TRBV19	NA	TRBJ2-7	TGTGCCAGTAGTATAGATGAGGGCAGCTCCTACGAGCAGTACTTC	CASSIDEGSSYEQYF
NA	TRBV5-1	NA	TRBJ2-7	TGCGCCAGCAGCGTTGACAGTTTCTCCTACGAGCAGTACTTC	CASSVDSFSYEQYF
NA	TRBV30	TRBD1	TRBJ2-2	TGTGCCTGGACGCACATGGGACAGGGAAACACCGGGGAGCTGTTTTTT	CAWTHMGQGNTGELFF
NA	TRBV9	NA	TRBJ2-1	TGTGCCAGCAGCGTAACTTCAAACAATGAGCAGTTCTTC	CASSVTSNNEQFF
NA	TRBV6-5	TRBD2	TRBJ2-7	TGTGCCAGCAGTTGGGGACTAGCGGACTACGAGCAGTACTTC	CASSWGLADYEQYF
NA	TRBV14	TRBD2	TRBJ2-7	TGTGCCAGCAGCCAAGGACTAGCGGGGTACCCGATGAAAGAGCAGTACTTC	CASSQGLAGYPMKEQYF
few	TRBV5-1	TRBD1	TRBJ1-1	TGCGCCAGCAGCACGGGACAGTATAATATGAACACTGAAGCTTTCTTT	CASSTGQYNMNTEAFF
NA	TRBV3-1/TRBV3-2	TRBD2	TRBJ2-2	TGTGCCAGCAGTCCTCGACTAGCGGGAGTGGTCACCGGGGAGCTGTTTTTT	CASSPRLAGVVTGELFF
NA	TRBV12-5	NA	TRBJ2-7	TGTGCTAGTGGTTTGTGGGCAGGGGTGGCCTACGAGCAGTACTTC	CASGLWAGVAYEQYF
few	TRBV1	NA	TRBJ2-7	TGCACCAGCAGCCAAGATTATGCACTAGCGAATACCTACGAGCAGTACTTC	CTSSQDYALANTYEQYF
NA	TRBV6-5	NA	TRBJ2-6	TGTGCCAGTAAAAGGGGGGGGGCCAACGTCCTGACTTTC	CASKRGGANVLTF
NA	TRBV3-1/TRBV3-2	NA	TRBJ1-2	TGTGCCAGCAGCCAAGGTTTGGGGGGCTATGGCTACACCTTC	CASSQGLGGYGYTF
NA	TRBV7-9	TRBD1	TRBJ2-7	TGTGCCAGCAGCTCCCTGGGGACAGCCCACGAGCAGTACTTC	CASSSLGTAHEQYF
few	TRBV9	TRBD2	TRBJ2-7	TGTGCCAGCTCGCGGGCTAGCGGATATTACGAGCAGTACTTC	CASSRASGYYEQYF
NA	TRBV6-5	NA	TRBJ2-1	TGTGCCAGCAGTAACGGGCTAGGAGGTTCGGAGCAGTTCTTC	CASSNGLGGSEQFF
NA	TRBV5-6	TRBD1	TRBJ2-6	TGTGCCAGCAGCTTGGCGCAGGGGGCGCGTGGGGCCAACGTCCTGACTTTC	CASSLAQGARGANVLTF
NA	TRBV11-1	TRBD1	TRBJ1-6	TGTGCCAGCAGCAAACGACAGGGTGATAATTCACCCCTCCACTTT	CASSKRQGDNSPLHF
NA	TRBV15	TRBD1	TRBJ2-2	TGTGCCACTGGACAGGGGAACACCGGGGAGCTGTTTTTT	CATGQGNTGELFF
NA	TRBV7-9	TRBD1	TRBJ1-1	TGTGCCAGCAGCGACGCCGGGACAGGGAGAGGAGCTTTCTTT	CASSDAGTGRGAFF
NA	TRBV29-1	NA	TRBJ2-7	TGCAGCGTTGTCGGGATCTACGAGCAGTACTTC	CSVVGIYEQYF
NA	TRBV7-7	TRBD2	TRBJ2-7	TGTGGGGAGCGGGACGACTACGAGCAGTACTTC	CGERDDYEQYF
NA	TRBV10-3	TRBD1	TRBJ2-3	TGTGCCATCAGTGAAAGGGACAGGAACACAGATACGCAGTATTTT	CAISERDRNTDTQYF
NA	TRBV13	TRBD1	TRBJ1-2	TGTGCCAGCAGCTTAAGGGTGGGACAGGGGTCCTATGGCTACACCTTC	CASSLRVGQGSYGYTF
few	TRBV30	NA	TRBJ1-4	TGTGCCTGGAGTCGGGGATGGTCTAATGAAAAACTGTTTTTT	CAWSRGWSNEKLFF
NA	TRBV6-4	TRBD1	TRBJ1-2	TGTGCCAGCAGTGAGGGGACAGGGCCTAACTATGGCTACACCTTC	CASSEGTGPNYGYTF
NA	TRBV7-6	NA	TRBJ1-1	TGTGCCAGCAGCTTAGATACAGGGAACACTGAAGCTTTCTTT	CASSLDTGNTEAFF
NA	TRBV5-1	TRBD1	TRBJ2-7	TGCGCCAGCAAACGGGACAGGGGTACGACCTACGAGCAGTACTTC	CASKRDRGTTYEQYF
NA	TRBV29-1	TRBD2	TRBJ2-7	TGCAGCGTTGTCCCTAAGACTAGCTCTTACGAGCAGTACTTC	CSVVPKTSSYEQYF
once	TRBV6-1	TRBD1	TRBJ2-7	TGTGCCAGCAGTGAAACCTCCGGGACAGGGCAATGGGACGAGCAGTACTTC	CASSETSGTGQWDEQYF
NA	TRBV28	TRBD1	TRBJ1-1	TGTGCCAGCAGTCCCTGGACAGGGGATCGTCTTCGAGCTTTCTTT	CASSPWTGDRLRAFF
NA	TRBV27	TRBD1	TRBJ1-2	TGTGCCAGCAGTCCGGGACAGGGGAGCTATGGCTACACCTTC	CASSPGQGSYGYTF
once	TRBV7-9	TRBD1	TRBJ2-7	TGTGCCAGCAGCTCCGACAGGGGGCTTGGGTACGAGCAGTACTTC	CASSSDRGLGYEQYF
once	TRBV18	NA	TRBJ2-7	TGTGCCAGCTCACCACCGGGGAGCAGAACCTACGAGCAGTACTTC	CASSPPGSRTYEQYF
NA	TRBV12-3/TRBV12-4	NA	TRBJ2-7	TGTGCCAGCAACCCGGGACTTCACTACGAGCAGTACTTC	CASNPGLHYEQYF
NA	TRBV20-1	TRBD2	TRBJ2-5	TGCCGTGCTAGTGAAGGGACTAGCGGGAAAGAGACCCAGTACTTC	CRASEGTSGKETQYF
NA	TRBV13	NA	TRBJ2-2	TGTGCCAGCAGCGCAGCGAAGTACACCGGGGAGCTGTTTTTT	CASSAAKYTGELFF
NA	TRBV27	NA	TRBJ2-3	TGTGCCAGCAGTTTATTAGCGGATTCTAGCACAGATACGCAGTATTTT	CASSLLADSSTDTQYF
NA	TRBV27	TRBD1	TRBJ1-2	TGTGCCAGCAGTTCCGGACAGGGGAACTATGGCTACACCTTC	CASSSGQGNYGYTF
NA	TRBV3-1/TRBV3-2	NA	TRBJ1-1	TGTGCCAGCAGCCTACTCCCCGGGGGGCACACTGAAGCTTTCTTT	CASSLLPGGHTEAFF